This TCR beta chain originates from a study of T cells in Graves' hyperthyroidism and ophthalmopathy. This clonotype was counted ten times or more. Amplification targeted TCR beta CDR3 regions from RNA transcripts. The study used the HTBI primer set for a first-round RT-PCR of the TCR CDR3. TCRdb recomputed calls from the multiplex PCR reads with MiXCR, one row per CDR3 protein. Of some 690,000 distinct CDR3 sequences in the sample, 17% were seen once. Germline V lookup: CDR1 SGHTA, CDR2 FQGNSA. V was pared by 4 bases and J by 5 bases, with 19 bases of the junction left unmatched. CDR3 length equals 19 residues.

The material sequenced was blood. This receptor was identified in a man aged 45-60 years with Graves' hyperthyroidism. This chain joins TRBV7-2 and TRBJ2-1; 8 nucleotides line up with TRBD2. The CDR3: CASSSKALWAGGKDNEQFF. DNA for the CDR3: TGTGCCAGCAGCTCTAAAGCTTTATGGGCGGGAGGAAAGGACAATGAGCAGTTCTTC.